This T cell receptor beta chain derives from a study of T cell responses to AZD1222 COVID-19 vaccine. Findings and caveats of the study: Across the whole spike, CD4 TCRs peaked at regions 160-218 and 743-854. Seropositive status at baseline applied to only six AZD1222 recipients. It should be noted that donors were predominantly white British and more often female, and clonal diversity was possibly underestimated. None of the repertoires were sampled until the peak T cell response had passed.

V dropped 2 bases and J dropped 2 bases, with 13 bases sitting between them. Germline values: CDR1 SGHVS, CDR2 FNYEAQ. The CDR3 sequence is 16 residues long. Data came from immunoSEQ multiplex PCR; TCRdb stores just in-frame clones and leaves some out. The sample consists of about 130,000 clones, approximately 88% of them appearing once. Remarks on this clone: Antigen unknown.

This TCR derives from an adult in good health. The chain recombines TRBV7-6 with TRBJ1-3; D ambiguous. The sample here was peripheral blood, taken on day 0 of AZD1222 vaccination. CDR3 in DNA: TGTGCCAGCAGCTTACAAACTGGTAGCGCTGGAAACACCATATATTTT. As protein: CASSLQTGSAGNTIYF.